The source of this T cell receptor beta chain is a study of technical replicates of blood from a few donors. V gave up 0 bases and J gave up 5 bases, with 11 bases separating them. This CDR3 contains 14 residues. Germline CDR1 reads ENHRY; CDR2 reads SYGVKD. The data were produced by immunoSEQ multiplex PCR, yet TCRdb's version contains in-frame clones alone and is incomplete. The repertoire has about 70,000 clones, roughly 94% of them found once; the top ten carry around 0.24%. The rearrangement joins TRBV10-3 to TRBJ2-7; D gene ambiguous. The sample consisted of T cells isolated from PBMCs. This clonotype originated in a human donor in good health. The CDR3 here is CAISESGAPHEQYF. CDR3 in DNA: TGTGCCATCAGTGAGTCTGGAGCCCCACACGAGCAGTACTTC.